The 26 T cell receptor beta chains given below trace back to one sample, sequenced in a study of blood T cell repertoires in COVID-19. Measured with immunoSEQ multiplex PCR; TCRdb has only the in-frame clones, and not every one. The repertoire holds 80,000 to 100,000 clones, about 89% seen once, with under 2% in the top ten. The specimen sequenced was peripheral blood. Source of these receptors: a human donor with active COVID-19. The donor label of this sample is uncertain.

This chain's CDR3 is CASSLVRGVTNEKLFF. The CDR3 coding sequence is TGTGCCAGCAGCTTAGTCAGGGGCGTCACTAATGAAAAACTGTTTTTT. The genes are TRBV7-6 and TRBJ1-4; maybe TRBD1 (6 bases). CDR3 size: 16 residues. Germline lookup yields CDR1 SGHVS and CDR2 FNYEAQ. With 1 base removed from V and 2 bases from J, the gap between germline ends came to 11 bases. Supplemented by reference TRBV7-6 and TRBJ1-4, the full variable domain reads GAGVSQSPRYKVTKRGQDVALRCDPISGHVSLYWYRQALGQGPEFLTYFNYEAQQDKSGLPNDRFSAERPEGSISTLTIQRTEQRDSAMYRCASSLVRGVTNEKLFFGSGTQLSVL.

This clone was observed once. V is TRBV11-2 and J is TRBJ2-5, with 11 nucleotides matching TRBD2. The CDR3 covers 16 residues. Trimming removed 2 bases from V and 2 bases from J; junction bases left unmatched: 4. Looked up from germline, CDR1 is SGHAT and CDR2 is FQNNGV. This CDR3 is CASSLLVAGGQETQYF. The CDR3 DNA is TGTGCCAGCAGCTTATTAGTAGCGGGGGGGCAAGAGACCCAGTACTTC. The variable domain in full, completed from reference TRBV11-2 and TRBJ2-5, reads EAGVAQSPRYKIIEKRQSVAFWCNPISGHATLYWYQQILGQGPKLLIQFQNNGVVDDSQLPKDRFSAERLKGVDSTLKIQPAKLEDSAVYLCASSLLVAGGQETQYFGPGTRLLVL.

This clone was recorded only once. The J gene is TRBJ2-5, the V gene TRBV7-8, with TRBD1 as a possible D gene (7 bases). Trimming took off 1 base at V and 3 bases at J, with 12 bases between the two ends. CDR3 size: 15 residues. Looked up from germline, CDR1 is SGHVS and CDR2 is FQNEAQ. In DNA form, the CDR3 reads TGTGCCAGCAGCTTAGGGGGCAGGGGGGAAGAGACCCAGTACTTC. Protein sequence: CASSLGGRGEETQYF. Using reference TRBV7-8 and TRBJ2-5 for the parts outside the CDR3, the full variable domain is GAGVSQSPRYKVAKRGQDVALRCDPISGHVSLFWYQQALGQGPEFLTYFQNEAQLDKSGLPSDRFFAERPEGSVSTLKIQRTQQEDSAVYLCASSLGGRGEETQYFGPGTRLLVL.

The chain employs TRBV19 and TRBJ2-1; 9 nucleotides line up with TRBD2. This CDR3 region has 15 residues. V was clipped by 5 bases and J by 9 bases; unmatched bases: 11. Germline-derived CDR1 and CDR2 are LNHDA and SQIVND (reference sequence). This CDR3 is CASSALGGGAGEQFF. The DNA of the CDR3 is TGTGCCAGTAGTGCCCTTGGCGGGGGGGCCGGTGAGCAGTTCTTC.

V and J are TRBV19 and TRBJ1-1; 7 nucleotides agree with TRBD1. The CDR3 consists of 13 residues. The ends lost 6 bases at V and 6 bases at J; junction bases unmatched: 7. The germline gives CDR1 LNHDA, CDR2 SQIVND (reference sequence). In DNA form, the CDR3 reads TGTGCCAGTAGACAGGGGCCTCTAGCTGAAGCTTTCTTT. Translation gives CASRQGPLAEAFF.

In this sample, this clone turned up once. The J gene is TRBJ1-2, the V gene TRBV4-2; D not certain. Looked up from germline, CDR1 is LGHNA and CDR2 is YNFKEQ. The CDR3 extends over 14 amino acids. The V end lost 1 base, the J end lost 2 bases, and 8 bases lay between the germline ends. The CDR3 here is CASSQVSQNYGYTF. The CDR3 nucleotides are TGTGCCAGCAGCCAAGTGTCACAGAACTATGGCTACACCTTC.

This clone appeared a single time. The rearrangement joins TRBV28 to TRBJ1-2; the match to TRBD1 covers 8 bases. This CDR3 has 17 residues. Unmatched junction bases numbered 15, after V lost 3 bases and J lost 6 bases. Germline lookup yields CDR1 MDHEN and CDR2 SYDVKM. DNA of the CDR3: TGTGCCAGCAGTTTGAGGACAGGGTCGAACACCTTGAATGGCTACACCTTC. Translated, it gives CASSLRTGSNTLNGYTF.

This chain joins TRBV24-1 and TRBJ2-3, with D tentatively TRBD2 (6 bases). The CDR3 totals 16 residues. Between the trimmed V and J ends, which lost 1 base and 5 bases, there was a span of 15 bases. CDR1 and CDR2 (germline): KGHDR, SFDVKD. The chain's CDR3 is CATSDLSPQGGDTQYF. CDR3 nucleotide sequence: TGTGCCACCAGTGATTTATCCCCGCAGGGAGGAGATACGCAGTATTTT.

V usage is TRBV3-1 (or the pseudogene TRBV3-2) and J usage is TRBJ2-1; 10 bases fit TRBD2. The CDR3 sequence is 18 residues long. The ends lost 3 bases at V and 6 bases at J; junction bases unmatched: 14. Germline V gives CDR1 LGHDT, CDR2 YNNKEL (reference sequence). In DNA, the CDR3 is TGTGCCAGCAGCCACCCCCGGGCTAGCGGGGGCCCAGGCAATGAGCAGTTCTTC. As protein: CASSHPRASGGPGNEQFF.

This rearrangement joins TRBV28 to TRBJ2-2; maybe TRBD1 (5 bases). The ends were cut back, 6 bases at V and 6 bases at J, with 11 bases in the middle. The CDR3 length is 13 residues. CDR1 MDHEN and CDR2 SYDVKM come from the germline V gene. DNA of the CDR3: TGTGCCAGCAGCTCAGGGTTTCCCGGGGAGCTGTTTTTT. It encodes CASSSGFPGELFF.

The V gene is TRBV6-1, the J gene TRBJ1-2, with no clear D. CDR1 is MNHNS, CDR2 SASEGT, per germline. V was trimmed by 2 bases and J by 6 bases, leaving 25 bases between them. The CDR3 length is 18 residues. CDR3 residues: CASSEHPGSSRRAHGYTF. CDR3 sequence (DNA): TGTGCCAGCAGTGAACACCCAGGCTCCTCCAGGCGGGCTCATGGCTACACCTTC.

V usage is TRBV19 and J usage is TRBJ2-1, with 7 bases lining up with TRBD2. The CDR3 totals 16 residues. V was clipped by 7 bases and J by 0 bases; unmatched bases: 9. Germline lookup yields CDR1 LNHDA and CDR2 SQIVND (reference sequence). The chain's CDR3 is CASISGGLGSYNEQFF. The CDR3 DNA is TGTGCCAGTATCTCGGGCGGACTAGGCTCCTACAATGAGCAGTTCTTC.

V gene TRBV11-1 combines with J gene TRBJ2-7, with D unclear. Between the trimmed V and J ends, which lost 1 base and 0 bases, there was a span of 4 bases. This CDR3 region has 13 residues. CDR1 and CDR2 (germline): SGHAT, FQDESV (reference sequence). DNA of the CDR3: TGTGCCAGCAGCTTAGTTAGCTCCTACGAGCAGTACTTC. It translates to CASSLVSSYEQYF.

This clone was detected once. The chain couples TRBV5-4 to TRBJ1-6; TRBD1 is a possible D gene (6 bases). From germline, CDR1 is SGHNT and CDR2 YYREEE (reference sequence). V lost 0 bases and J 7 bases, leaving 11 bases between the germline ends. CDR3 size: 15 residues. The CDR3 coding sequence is TGTGCCAGCAGCTTGGCTCAGGGGCAAAATTCACCCCTCCACTTT. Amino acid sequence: CASSLAQGQNSPLHF.

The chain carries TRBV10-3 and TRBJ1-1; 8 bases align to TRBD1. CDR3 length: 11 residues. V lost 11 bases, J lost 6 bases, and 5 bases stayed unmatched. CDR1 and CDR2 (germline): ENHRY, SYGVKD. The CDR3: CAVGQGSEAFF. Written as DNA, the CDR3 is TGTGCCGTCGGACAGGGATCTGAAGCTTTCTTT.

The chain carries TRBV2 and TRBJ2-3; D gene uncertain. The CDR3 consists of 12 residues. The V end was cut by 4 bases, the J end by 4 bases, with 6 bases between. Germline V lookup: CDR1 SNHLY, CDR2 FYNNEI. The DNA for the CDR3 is TGTGCCAGCAGTGGTCTAGCAGATACGCAGTATTTT. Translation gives CASSGLADTQYF.

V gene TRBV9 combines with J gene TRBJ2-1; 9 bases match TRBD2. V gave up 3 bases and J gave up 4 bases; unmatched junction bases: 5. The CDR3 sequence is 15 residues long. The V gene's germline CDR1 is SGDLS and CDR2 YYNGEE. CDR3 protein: CASSAVGLAYNEQFF. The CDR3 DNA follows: TGTGCCAGCAGCGCGGTGGGACTAGCTTACAATGAGCAGTTCTTC.

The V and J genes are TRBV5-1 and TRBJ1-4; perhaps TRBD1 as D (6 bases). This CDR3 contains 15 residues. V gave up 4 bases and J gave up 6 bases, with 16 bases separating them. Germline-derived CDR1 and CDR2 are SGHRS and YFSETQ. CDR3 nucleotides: TGCGCCAGCAGCGGACCGGACCCAGGGGATGAAAAACTGTTTTTT. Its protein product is CASSGPDPGDEKLFF.

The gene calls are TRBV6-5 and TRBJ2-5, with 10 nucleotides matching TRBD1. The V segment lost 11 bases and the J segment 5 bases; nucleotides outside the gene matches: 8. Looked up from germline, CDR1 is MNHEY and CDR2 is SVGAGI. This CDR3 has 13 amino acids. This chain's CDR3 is CAARQGAGETQYF. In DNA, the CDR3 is TGTGCCGCGCGACAGGGGGCAGGGGAGACCCAGTACTTC.

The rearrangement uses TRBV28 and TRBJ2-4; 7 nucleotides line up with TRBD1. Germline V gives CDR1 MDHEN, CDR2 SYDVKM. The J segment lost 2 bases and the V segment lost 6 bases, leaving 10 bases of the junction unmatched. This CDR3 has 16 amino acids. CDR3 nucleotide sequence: TGTGCCAGCAGCCTACAGGGGTCCGGCTCCAAAAACATTCAGTACTTC. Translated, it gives CASSLQGSGSKNIQYF.

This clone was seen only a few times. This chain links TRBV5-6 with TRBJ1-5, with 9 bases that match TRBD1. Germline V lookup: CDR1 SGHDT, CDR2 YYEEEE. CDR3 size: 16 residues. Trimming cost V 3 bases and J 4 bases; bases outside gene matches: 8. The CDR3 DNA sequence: TGTGCCAGCAGCTACCGGGACAGGGTAGGAAATCAGCCCCAGCATTTT. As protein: CASSYRDRVGNQPQHF.

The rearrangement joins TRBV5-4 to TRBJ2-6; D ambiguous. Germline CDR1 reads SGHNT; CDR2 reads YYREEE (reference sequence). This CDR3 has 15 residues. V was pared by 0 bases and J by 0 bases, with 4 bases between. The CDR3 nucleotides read TGTGCCAGCAGCTTGGACTCCTCTGGGGCCAACGTCCTGACTTTC. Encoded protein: CASSLDSSGANVLTF.

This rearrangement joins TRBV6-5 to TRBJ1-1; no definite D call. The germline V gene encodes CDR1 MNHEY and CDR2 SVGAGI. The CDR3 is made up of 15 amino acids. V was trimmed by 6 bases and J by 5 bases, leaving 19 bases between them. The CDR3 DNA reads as TGTGCCAGCAGCTTCCCTCAGGCCTGGGTTACTGAAGCTTTCTTT. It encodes CASSFPQAWVTEAFF.

The CDR3 reads CASSPFQGLGEKLFF. As DNA, the CDR3 is TGTGCCAGCAGCCCTTTTCAGGGGCTAGGGGAAAAACTGTTTTTT. V usage is TRBV7-8 and J usage is TRBJ1-4, with a possible D match to TRBD1 (6 bases). Trimming shortened V by 5 bases and J by 8 bases, and 18 bases separated the two germline ends. There are 15 residues in the CDR3. Germline CDR1 and CDR2: SGHVS and FQNEAQ.

In DNA form, the CDR3 reads TGTGCCAGCAGCCGACCCGAGGGCCAGCCCCAGCATTTT. Translated: CASSRPEGQPQHF. The rearrangement joins TRBV6-5 to TRBJ1-5; unclear D gene. Germline assignment: CDR1 MNHEY and CDR2 SVGAGI. Between the trimmed V and J ends, which lost 6 bases and 7 bases, there was a span of 13 bases. This CDR3 is built from 13 residues.

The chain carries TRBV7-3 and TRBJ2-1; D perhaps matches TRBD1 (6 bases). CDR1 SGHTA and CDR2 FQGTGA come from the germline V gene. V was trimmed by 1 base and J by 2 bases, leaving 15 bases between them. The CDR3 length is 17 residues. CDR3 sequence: CASSLKPTGLAYNEQFF. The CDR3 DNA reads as TGTGCCAGCAGCTTAAAACCGACAGGCTTAGCCTACAATGAGCAGTTCTTC. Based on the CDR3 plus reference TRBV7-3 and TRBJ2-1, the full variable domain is GAGVSQTPSNKVTEKGKYVELRCDPISGHTALYWYRQSLGQGPEFLIYFQGTGAADDSGLPNDRFFAVRPEGSVSTLKIQRTERGDSAVYLCASSLKPTGLAYNEQFFGPGTRLTVL.